The present entry profiles one T cell receptor (beta chain) with its context. Using positive magnetic bead selection on an AutoMACS, CD4+ and CD8+ cells were isolated, after which their purity was checked by flow cytometry. The junction had 13 bases not matched to a gene; V was cut back by 11 bases and J by 0 bases. The CDR3 loop spans 17 amino acids. Germline V CDR1 and CDR2: SNHLY, FYNNEI. The data were taken from a study of somatic mutations in cytotoxic T cells in rheumatoid arthritis. Data came from immunoSEQ multiplex PCR; TCRdb stores just in-frame clones and leaves some out. The sample carries about 10,000 clones, about three quarters recorded once.

The source is a man aged 45-65 years in good health. Material: CD8+ T cells sorted from blood. V is TRBV2 and J is TRBJ1-6; TRBD1 agrees at 7 bases. The CDR3 region is CACLGQQASSYNSPLHF. The CDR3 DNA sequence: TGTGCCTGCTTGGGACAGCAAGCTAGCTCCTATAATTCACCCCTCCACTTT.